Following are 17 T cell receptor beta chains from one sample sequenced in a study of control samples from healthy donors and cancer patients. Sequencing was performed with immunoSEQ multiplex PCR; in TCRdb, only in-frame clones are kept and a portion is missing. The sample shows about 6,000 clones, around 72% of them seen only once. The material sequenced was formalin-fixed, paraffin-embedded tissue. The origin of the receptors is a male donor with melanoma.

The rearrangement joins TRBV28 to TRBJ2-4; 8 bases agree with TRBD1. V lost 3 bases, J lost 0 bases, and 16 bases stayed unmatched. The CDR3 consists of 20 residues. Germline V CDR1 and CDR2: MDHEN, SYDVKM. The CDR3 sequence: CASSLEETGAGIIAKNIQYF. In nucleotides, the CDR3 is TGTGCCAGCAGTTTGGAGGAGACAGGGGCCGGTATTATAGCCAAAAACATTCAGTACTTC.

V gene TRBV7-8 combines with J gene TRBJ2-7; D gene uncertain. This CDR3 is 15 amino acids long. Trimming stripped 1 base from V and 2 bases from J, with 12 bases between. CDR1 is SGHVS, CDR2 FQNEAQ, per germline. CDR3 sequence: CASSLGRLSTYEQYF. CDR3 in DNA: TGTGCCAGCAGCTTAGGCCGGCTCTCGACCTACGAGCAGTACTTC.

In DNA, the CDR3 is TGTGCCAGCAGTTCGGGACTAGCGGGGGCGGTCTACAATGAGCAGTTCTTC. Protein sequence: CASSSGLAGAVYNEQFF. V and J are TRBV27 and TRBJ2-1; TRBD2 aligns across 14 bases. The CDR3 runs 17 residues. CDR1 is MNHEY, CDR2 SMNVEV, per germline (reference sequence). Unmatched junction bases numbered 5, after V lost 4 bases and J lost 3 bases.

This rearrangement joins TRBV28 to TRBJ1-5, with a possible D match to TRBD1 (5 bases). Germline lookup yields CDR1 MDHEN and CDR2 SYDVKM. The CDR3 loop spans 15 amino acids. Trimming took 2 bases from V and 2 from J, leaving 10 bases between them. The CDR3: CASSLGGGRNQPQHF. CDR3 DNA sequence: TGTGCCAGCAGTTTAGGGGGAGGACGCAATCAGCCCCAGCATTTT.

The rearrangement joins TRBV4-2 to TRBJ2-4, with 9 bases identical to TRBD1. The CDR3 totals 17 residues. Trimming removed 3 bases from V and 3 bases from J; junction bases left unmatched: 9. Germline V gene sequence: CDR1 LGHNA, CDR2 YNFKEQ. The CDR3 loop is CASSQGGQGTVKNIQYF. CDR3 sequence (DNA): TGTGCCAGCAGCCAGGGTGGACAGGGGACCGTCAAAAACATTCAGTACTTC.

V gene TRBV11-2 combines with J gene TRBJ2-3; no clear D. CDR1 and CDR2 from the germline V gene are SGHAT and FQNNGV. Trimming removed 0 bases at V and 1 base at J, with 8 bases between. The length of the CDR3 is 15 residues. CDR3 residues: CASSLEAIRTDTQYF. The CDR3 region has the DNA TGTGCCAGCAGCTTAGAGGCTATTCGCACAGATACGCAGTATTTT.

This chain connects TRBV20-1 to TRBJ2-5; the D gene is possibly TRBD2 (5 bases). Trimming pared 5 bases from V and 7 bases from J, leaving 8 bases between. Germline values: CDR1 DFQATT, CDR2 SNEGSKA (reference sequence). This CDR3 spans 10 amino acids. The chain's CDR3 is CSAGRGTQYF. The CDR3 coding sequence is TGCAGTGCTGGACGGGGGACCCAGTACTTC.

The chain is built from TRBV11-2 and TRBJ2-5; no definite D call. The CDR3 consists of 13 residues. Trimming removed 5 bases at V and 4 bases at J, with 11 bases between. Germline CDR1 is SGHAT and CDR2 is FQNNGV. This CDR3 is CASSPEVRETQYF. DNA of the CDR3: TGTGCCAGCAGCCCAGAGGTCCGAGAGACCCAGTACTTC.

This clone showed up just a few times. V is TRBV2 and J is TRBJ2-3, with D perhaps matching TRBD2 (6 bases). With 8 bases removed from V and 2 bases from J, the gap between germline ends came to 14 bases. Germline assignment: CDR1 SNHLY and CDR2 FYNNEI. The CDR3 runs to 14 residues. CDR3 in amino acids: CASGSGGNTDTQYF. CDR3 sequence (DNA): TGTGCCAGCGGCTCTGGGGGGAACACAGATACGCAGTATTTT.

V is TRBV24-1 and J is TRBJ1-2; D is uncertain. The CDR3 runs to 18 residues. CDR1 KGHDR and CDR2 SFDVKD come from the germline V gene. Trimming shortened V by 5 bases and J by 3 bases, and 24 bases separated the two germline ends. The CDR3 sequence is CATSAPVRGRREDYGYTF. For the CDR3, the DNA is TGTGCCACCAGTGCCCCGGTTAGAGGCAGGCGGGAGGACTATGGCTACACCTTC.

The genes are TRBV4-3 and TRBJ2-2; 10 nucleotides line up with TRBD1. The J segment lost 1 base and the V segment lost 4 bases, leaving 0 bases of the junction unmatched. CDR3 length: 15 amino acids. CDR1 is LGHNA, CDR2 YSLEER, per germline. Here the CDR3 DNA reads TGCGCCAGCAGCCGGACAGGGGGGAACACCGGGGAGCTGTTTTTT. Translation gives CASSRTGGNTGELFF.

The sample holds a few counts of this clone. The J gene is TRBJ2-6, the V gene TRBV4-3, with no clear D. This CDR3 has 17 amino acids. With 0 bases removed from V and 0 bases from J, the gap between germline ends came to 9 bases. Looked up from germline, CDR1 is LGHNA and CDR2 is YSLEER. CDR3 sequence: CASSQDIMGSGANVLTF. DNA for the CDR3: TGCGCCAGCAGCCAAGATATTATGGGCTCTGGGGCCAACGTCCTGACTTTC.

The chain carries TRBV6-5 and TRBJ1-3; 7 bases map to TRBD1. With 7 bases clipped from V and 1 base from J, the junction kept 4 bases outside the gene matches. Per germline, CDR1 MNHEY and CDR2 SVGAGI. The CDR3 is 14 residues long. The CDR3 DNA reads TGTGCCAGCACCCCAGGGGGATCTGGAAACACCATATATTTT. It translates to CASTPGGSGNTIYF.

J is TRBJ1-1 and V is TRBV7-2; D is unresolved. There are 12 residues in the CDR3. Per germline, CDR1 SGHTA and CDR2 FQGNSA. Trimming removed 5 bases from V and 5 bases from J, with 9 bases in between. CDR3 amino acids: CASSLGWTEAFF. For the CDR3, the DNA is TGTGCCAGCAGCCTCGGTTGGACTGAAGCTTTCTTT.

The chain links TRBV9 to TRBJ1-1; 7 nucleotides agree with TRBD1. After removal of 2 bases from V and 4 bases from J, the junction contained 8 bases not matched to a gene. There are 15 residues in the CDR3. Germline V CDR1 and CDR2: SGDLS, YYNGEE. CDR3 in DNA: TGTGCCAGCAGCGTCCGGGACAGCATCACCACTGAAGCTTTCTTT. It codes for CASSVRDSITTEAFF.

V is TRBV4-1 and J is TRBJ2-1; 8 bases agree with TRBD2. Trimming cost V 1 base and J 8 bases; bases outside gene matches: 7. Per the germline V gene, CDR1 is MGHRA and CDR2 is YSYEKL. This CDR3 is 15 amino acids long. CDR3 region: CASSQAPSGSYEQFF. The CDR3 DNA follows: TGCGCCAGCAGCCAAGCCCCAAGCGGGAGCTATGAGCAGTTCTTC.

The J gene is TRBJ1-2, the V gene TRBV11-2, with D uncertain. Germline loops: CDR1 SGHAT, CDR2 FQNNGV. Trimming shortened V by 1 base and J by 0 bases, and 6 bases separated the two germline ends. The CDR3 is made up of 14 amino acids. The CDR3 loop reads CASSLAPANYGYTF. CDR3 nucleotides: TGTGCCAGCAGCTTAGCCCCAGCTAACTATGGCTACACCTTC. Full variable domain (missing parts from reference TRBV11-2 and TRBJ1-2): EAGVAQSPRYKIIEKRQSVAFWCNPISGHATLYWYQQILGQGPKLLIQFQNNGVVDDSQLPKDRFSAERLKGVDSTLKIQPAKLEDSAVYLCASSLAPANYGYTFGSGTRLTVV.